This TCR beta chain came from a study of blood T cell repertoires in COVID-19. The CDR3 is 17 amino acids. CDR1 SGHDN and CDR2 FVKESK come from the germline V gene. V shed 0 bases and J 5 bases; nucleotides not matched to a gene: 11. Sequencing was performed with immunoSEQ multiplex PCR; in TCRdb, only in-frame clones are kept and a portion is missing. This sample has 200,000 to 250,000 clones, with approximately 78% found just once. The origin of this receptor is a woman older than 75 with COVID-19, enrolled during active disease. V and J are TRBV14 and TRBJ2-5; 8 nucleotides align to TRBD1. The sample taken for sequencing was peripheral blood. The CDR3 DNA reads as TGTGCCAGCAGCCAAGAAAATTTCAGGGGGCGCCGGGAGACCCAGTACTTC. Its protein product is CASSQENFRGRRETQYF.